This T cell receptor (beta chain) was sequenced during a study of CD8 T cells in ankylosing spondylitis. With 4 bases clipped from V and 0 bases from J, the junction kept 10 bases outside the gene matches. The CDR3 totals 18 residues. Germline V CDR1 and CDR2: LGHDT, YNNKEL (reference sequence). A remark on this clonotype: As yet, its antigen is unknown.

Findings and limits, study-wide: In ankylosing spondylitis blood, a motif of seven to nine highly homologous TCR beta variants appeared characteristic.

Preparation of TCR beta libraries was done by quantitative 5'-RACE with molecular barcodes. TCRdb itself ran the 5' RACE reads through MiXCR, one entry per CDR3 protein. The profile shows roughly 90,000 distinct CDR3 sequences, approximately 9.6% of them singletons. Specimen: blood, either unsorted or a sorted T cell fraction (not recorded which). This clonotype originated in a male donor with ankylosing spondylitis. V is TRBV3-1 and J is TRBJ2-2, with 8 bases fitting TRBD1. CDR3 bases: TGTGCCAGCAGCCCAAACAGGGGGAGATTCGCGAACACCGGGGAGCTGTTTTTT. It encodes CASSPNRGRFANTGELFF.